This T cell receptor beta chain originates from a study of low-dose radiotherapy and immunotherapy resistance in tumors. About the study: With 1 Gy per fraction every two weeks, Cohort 2 accumulated 13 Gy across 26 weeks. Intravenous administration to patients comprised nivolumab at 240 mg every two weeks and ipilimumab at 1 mg/kg every six weeks.

In the RACIN dose-escalation trial, donors got nivolumab plus ipilimumab with aspirin, cyclophosphamide and radiotherapy. The count of this clonotype is one. V lost 3 bases, J lost 0 bases, and 11 bases lay in between. In germline, CDR1 is KGHSH, CDR2 LQKENI. CDR3 length: 15 residues. First-strand cDNA used TRAV- and TRBV-specific primers, covering alpha and beta chains. Amplification, which lasted 20 to 25 PCR cycles, used a constant-region primer and V-primer adapter to amplify TCRs. TCRdb ran MiXCR on the reads and lists one entry per CDR3 protein. Here the sample spans under 11,000 distinct CDR3 sequences, over 55% being singletons.

The gene calls are TRBV18 and TRBJ2-5; D assignment may be TRBD1 or TRBD2 (5 bases each). The receptor was derived from a human donor with advanced metastatic prostate, ovarian, gallbladder or colorectal cancer (not recorded which). This table probably holds off-target reads from a library built for another chain. CDR3 in amino acids: CASSPPGANQETQYF. CDR3 bases: TGTGCCAGCTCACCCCCCGGGGCCAACCAAGAGACCCAGTACTTC.